The sample holds a few counts of the clone carrying this T cell receptor (beta chain). Using its own MiXCR run on the RT-PCR reads, TCRdb lists one record per CDR3 protein. The data show 650,000 to 800,000 distinct CDR3 sequences, 11% to 15% seen once. The CDR3 is 15 amino acids. CDR1 KGHDR and CDR2 SFDVKD come from the germline V gene. Unmatched junction bases numbered 7, after V lost 4 bases and J lost 5 bases. The receptor was derived from a female donor in good health, serving as a healthy control. The chain combines TRBV24-1 with TRBJ2-1; 7 bases match TRBD1. The sequencing input was memory CD4+ T cells from blood. The CDR3 bases are TGTGCCACCAGTGACCCGACAGGGTTCGACAATGAGCAGTTCTTC. This sequence encodes CATSDPTGFDNEQFF.